The present entry profiles one TCR beta chain with its context. Patients in Seattle were enrolled during active infection, then followed longitudinally. The sample belongs to a study of blood T cell repertoires in COVID-19. As for the study in general: PBMCs, B-cell-depleted T cells, or T cells were the source of the cDNA or gDNA that made up the material.

V was clipped by 10 bases and J by 10 bases, with 17 bases between them. The CDR3 has 13 amino acids. Libraries were prepared by immunoSEQ multiplex PCR; TCRdb keeps only in-frame clonotypes and omits some of them. Altogether 180,000 or so clones are present, approximately 88% being singletons, with the ten largest covering around 6.7%. The rearrangement links TRBV12-3 or TRBV12-4 to TRBJ1-6; maybe TRBD1 (5 bases). This TCR came from a woman between 40 and 50 years old with COVID-19, enrolled during active disease. Sequences were obtained from peripheral blood. The CDR3 reads CAIKRDPGSPLHF. CDR3 coding DNA: TGTGCCATTAAGCGGGACCCAGGCTCACCCCTCCACTTT.